The source of this T cell receptor beta chain is a study of T cells after yellow fever vaccination. In the study overall: The SMART-Seq v4 Ultra Low Input method served to prepare the low-cell-number fractions.

The sample holds a few counts of this clonotype. Study-level results: Boosting was followed by the reappearance of most primary-vaccination clones (about 96% CD4, 70% to 90% CD8).

Per the germline V gene, CDR1 is SGHAT and CDR2 is FQDESV (reference sequence). The CDR3 runs to 15 residues. V lost 6 bases, J lost 4 bases, and 18 bases lay in between. TCR cDNA, made by 5'RACE template switching, carried an added universal primer site and UMIs. MiXCR, applied by TCRdb to the 5' RACE reads, yields one record per CDR3 protein. The data hold about 96,000 distinct CDR3 sequences, with almost 9% observed a single time. The gene calls are TRBV11-1 and TRBJ2-5, with a possible D match to TRBD2 (7 bases). Specimen: CD8+ T cells not binding an NS4B(214-222) dextramer, sorted from PBMCs, collected roughly 15 days after the first yellow fever vaccination. The TCR sequence derives from a man aged 18 to 30 who received the YFV17D yellow fever vaccine. Here the CDR3 DNA reads TGTGCCAGCAGGGAAGCCGGACTAGGGGGAGAGACCCAGTACTTC. Residues: CASREAGLGGETQYF. Full variable domain (outside the CDR3, taken from reference TRBV11-1 and TRBJ2-5): EAEVAQSPRYKITEKSQAVAFWCDPISGHATLYWYRQILGQGPELLVQFQDESVVDDSQLPKDRFSAERLKGVDSTLKIQPAELGDSAMYLCASREAGLGGETQYFGPGTRLLVL.